These 11 T cell receptor beta chains were sequenced from one sample in a study of shared clonotypes between healthy human individuals. CD45RO negativity and positive selection for CCR7 defined naive CD8 cells, a population that excluded terminally differentiated effector memory CD45RA+ cells. Assay used: immunoSEQ multiplex PCR; TCRdb lists only in-frame clones, some missing. The data show approximately 740,000 clones, 80% to 95% seen once. The material sequenced was naive CD8+ T cells sorted from blood. Source of these receptors: a man aged 25-40 years in good health.

This chain connects TRBV11-2 to TRBJ2-2, with 9 bases lining up with TRBD2. Per germline, CDR1 SGHAT and CDR2 FQNNGV. Trimming took 4 bases from V and 0 from J; bases not matched to a gene: 3. This CDR3 contains 16 residues. The CDR3 nucleotides read TGTGCCAGCAGCTCCCCTAGCGGGGCGAACACCGGGGAGCTGTTTTTT. As protein: CASSSPSGANTGELFF.

The CDR3 loop is CASSLAPPGLASADTQYF. CDR3 sequence (DNA): TGTGCCAGCAGCCTAGCGCCACCGGGACTAGCGTCGGCAGATACGCAGTATTTT. The V call is TRBV11-2, the J call TRBJ2-3; TRBD2 agrees at 10 bases. The germline gives CDR1 SGHAT, CDR2 FQNNGV. The CDR3 has 18 residues. J was trimmed by 4 bases and V by 5 bases; bases with no gene match: 15.

The CDR3 DNA follows: TGTGCCAGCAGCATAGGCGGCTACACTGAAGCTTTCTTT. It translates to CASSIGGYTEAFF. The genes are TRBV27 and TRBJ1-1; D not certain. Germline CDR1 is MNHEY and CDR2 is SMNVEV (reference sequence). The CDR3 contains 13 residues. V gave up 6 bases and J gave up 3 bases, with 11 bases separating them.

The chain employs TRBV2 and TRBJ2-1; 10 positions agree with TRBD2. The CDR3 is made up of 16 amino acids. With 3 bases clipped from V and 6 bases from J, the junction kept 8 bases outside the gene matches. Germline loops: CDR1 SNHLY, CDR2 FYNNEI. Here the CDR3 reads CASSDDGLAGANEQFF. DNA for the CDR3: TGTGCCAGCAGTGATGACGGGCTAGCGGGAGCCAATGAGCAGTTCTTC.

This chain uses TRBV9 with TRBJ2-3, with TRBD2 matching over 8 bases. The CDR3 length is 17 residues. Germline CDR1 SGDLS, CDR2 YYNGEE. The V and J ends lost 3 bases and 6 bases, in that order; junction bases with no gene match: 15. The CDR3 loop reads CASSANRKAGEWDTQYF. The CDR3 coding sequence is TGTGCCAGCAGCGCCAACCGGAAAGCGGGAGAATGGGATACGCAGTATTTT.

CDR3 in DNA: TGTGCCAGCAGTGCAAGGGGGGGACCAGATACGCAGTATTTT. Its protein product is CASSARGGPDTQYF. The chain links TRBV2 to TRBJ2-3; weak D call: TRBD2 (7 bases). The CDR3 contains 14 residues. Trimming left V 4 bases short and J 4 bases short, with 12 bases between. Looked up from germline, CDR1 is SNHLY and CDR2 is FYNNEI.

This clone is a singleton in its sample. The chain carries TRBV11-2 and TRBJ2-1; 10 bases match TRBD2. V was pared by 2 bases and J by 6 bases, with 7 bases of the junction left unmatched. The germline CDR1 and CDR2 sequences are SGHAT and FQNNGV. The CDR3 extends over 16 amino acids. As DNA, the CDR3 is TGTGCCAGCAGCTTACTACTAGCGGGATCCCCCAATGAGCAGTTCTTC. Its translation: CASSLLLAGSPNEQFF.

This clone was counted only a few times. This chain links TRBV27 with TRBJ2-7; 9 nucleotides agree with TRBD2. Trimming removed 5 bases from V and 1 base from J; junction bases left unmatched: 9. The CDR3 loop spans 16 amino acids. Germline V gene data show CDR1 as MNHEY and CDR2 as SMNVEV (reference sequence). The CDR3 region is CASSGTSGLVSYEQYF. In nucleotides, the CDR3 is TGTGCCAGCAGTGGTACTAGCGGGCTAGTATCCTACGAGCAGTACTTC.

J is TRBJ2-7 and V is TRBV29-1, with TRBD1 matching over 9 bases. The CDR3 is made up of 15 amino acids. V was clipped by 4 bases and J by 6 bases; unmatched bases: 13. Looked up from germline, CDR1 is SQVTM and CDR2 is ANQGSEA. The CDR3 is CSVGFGTGRAGEQYF. CDR3 DNA: TGCAGCGTTGGTTTCGGGACAGGGCGAGCAGGCGAGCAGTACTTC.

This clone was observed a few times. This rearrangement joins TRBV4-1 to TRBJ2-7, with TRBD2 as a possible D gene (6 bases). V gave up 3 bases and J gave up 3 bases, with 12 bases separating them. Looked up from germline, CDR1 is MGHRA and CDR2 is YSYEKL. The CDR3 contains 14 residues. The CDR3 sequence: CASSQGTTSYEQYF. The CDR3 nucleotides are TGCGCCAGCAGCCAGGGGACGACTAGCTACGAGCAGTACTTC.

The chain recombines TRBV5-1 with TRBJ2-7, with a tentative D call TRBD1 (5 bases). From germline, CDR1 is SGHRS and CDR2 YFSETQ. The CDR3 extends over 13 amino acids. The V end was cut by 4 bases, the J end by 3 bases, with 11 bases between. The CDR3 nucleotides are TGCGCCAGCAGCCCAGGGTCCTACTACGAGCAGTACTTC. Translating gives CASSPGSYYEQYF.